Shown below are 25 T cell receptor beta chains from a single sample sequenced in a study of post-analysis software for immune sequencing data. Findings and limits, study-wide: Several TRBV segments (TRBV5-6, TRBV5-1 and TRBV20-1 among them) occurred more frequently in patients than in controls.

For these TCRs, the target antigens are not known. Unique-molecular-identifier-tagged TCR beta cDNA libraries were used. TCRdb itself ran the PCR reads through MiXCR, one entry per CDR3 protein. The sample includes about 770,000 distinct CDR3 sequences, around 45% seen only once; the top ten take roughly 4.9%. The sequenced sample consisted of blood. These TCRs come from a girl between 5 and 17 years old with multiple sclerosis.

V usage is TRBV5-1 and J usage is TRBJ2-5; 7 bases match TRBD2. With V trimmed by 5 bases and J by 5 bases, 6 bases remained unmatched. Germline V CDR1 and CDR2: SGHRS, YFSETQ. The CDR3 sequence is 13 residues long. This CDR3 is CASRLLASETQYF. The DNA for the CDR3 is TGCGCCAGCAGGTTACTAGCGTCGGAGACCCAGTACTTC.

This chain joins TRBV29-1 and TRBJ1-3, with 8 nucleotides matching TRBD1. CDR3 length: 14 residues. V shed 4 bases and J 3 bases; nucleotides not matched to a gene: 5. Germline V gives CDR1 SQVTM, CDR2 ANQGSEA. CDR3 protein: CSVVPGGHGNTIYF. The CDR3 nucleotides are TGCAGCGTTGTTCCAGGGGGCCATGGAAACACCATATATTTT.

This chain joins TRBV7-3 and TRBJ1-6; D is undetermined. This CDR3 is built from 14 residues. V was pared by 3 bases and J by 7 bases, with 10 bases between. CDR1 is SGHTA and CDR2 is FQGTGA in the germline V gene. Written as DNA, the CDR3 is TGTGCCAGCAGCTTGGGAGGCTTCAATTCACCCCTCCACTTT. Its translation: CASSLGGFNSPLHF.

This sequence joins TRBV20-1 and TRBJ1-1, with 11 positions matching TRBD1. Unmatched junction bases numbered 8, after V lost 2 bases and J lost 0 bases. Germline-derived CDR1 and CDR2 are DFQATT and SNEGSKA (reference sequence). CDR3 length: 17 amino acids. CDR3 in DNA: TGCAGTGCTAGACCATGGACAGGGGGCCCCATGAACACTGAAGCTTTCTTT. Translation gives CSARPWTGGPMNTEAFF.

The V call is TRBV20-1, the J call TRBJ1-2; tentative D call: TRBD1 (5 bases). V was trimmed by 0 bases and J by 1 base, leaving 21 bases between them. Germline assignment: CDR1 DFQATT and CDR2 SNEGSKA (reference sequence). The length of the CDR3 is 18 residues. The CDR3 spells CSAREIPGPGVLNYGYTF. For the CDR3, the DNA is TGCAGTGCTAGAGAAATTCCGGGACCGGGAGTGCTTAACTATGGCTACACCTTC.

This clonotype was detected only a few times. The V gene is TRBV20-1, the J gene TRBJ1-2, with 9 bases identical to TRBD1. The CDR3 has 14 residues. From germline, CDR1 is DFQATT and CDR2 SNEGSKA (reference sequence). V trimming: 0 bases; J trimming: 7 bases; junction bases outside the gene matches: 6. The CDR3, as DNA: TGCAGTGCTAGAGAAACCGGGACAGGGCCTGGCTACACCTTC. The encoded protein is CSARETGTGPGYTF.

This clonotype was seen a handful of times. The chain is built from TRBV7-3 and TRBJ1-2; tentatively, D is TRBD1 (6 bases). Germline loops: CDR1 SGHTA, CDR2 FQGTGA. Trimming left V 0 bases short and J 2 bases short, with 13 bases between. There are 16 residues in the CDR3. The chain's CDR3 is CASSLTLQGGNYGYTF. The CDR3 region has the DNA TGTGCCAGCAGCTTAACGTTACAGGGTGGGAACTATGGCTACACCTTC. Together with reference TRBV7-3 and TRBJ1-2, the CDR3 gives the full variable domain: GAGVSQTPSNKVTEKGKYVELRCDPISGHTALYWYRQSLGQGPEFLIYFQGTGAADDSGLPNDRFFAVRPEGSVSTLKIQRTERGDSAVYLCASSLTLQGGNYGYTFGSGTRLTVV.

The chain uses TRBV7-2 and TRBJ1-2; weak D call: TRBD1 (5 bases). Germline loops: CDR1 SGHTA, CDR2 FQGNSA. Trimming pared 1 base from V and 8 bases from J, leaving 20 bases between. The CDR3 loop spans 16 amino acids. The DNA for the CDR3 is TGTGCCAGCAGCTTAGGTTTTCGGGGGAAGGCGGAGGGCTACACCTTC. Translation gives CASSLGFRGKAEGYTF.

The CDR3 is CASSLTGVNPSNQPQHF. CDR3 in DNA: TGTGCCAGCAGTTTAACTGGGGTCAACCCTAGCAATCAGCCCCAGCATTTT. The chain links TRBV28 to TRBJ1-5; D gene ambiguous. Germline CDR1 MDHEN, CDR2 SYDVKM. The length of the CDR3 is 17 residues. V lost 2 bases and J 0 bases, leaving 14 bases between the germline ends. Complete variable domain (other parts from reference TRBV28 and TRBJ1-5): DVKVTQSSRYLVKRTGEKVFLECVQDMDHENMFWYRQDPGLGLRLIYFSYDVKMKEKGDIPEGYSVSREKKERFSLILESASTNQTSMYLCASSLTGVNPSNQPQHFGDGTRLSIL.

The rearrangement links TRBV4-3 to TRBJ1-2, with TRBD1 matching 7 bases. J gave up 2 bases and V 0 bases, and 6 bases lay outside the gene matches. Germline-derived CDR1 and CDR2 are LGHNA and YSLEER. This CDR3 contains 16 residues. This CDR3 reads CASSQDLRGRNYGYTF. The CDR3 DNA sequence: TGCGCCAGCAGCCAAGATCTGAGGGGGCGAAACTATGGCTACACCTTC.

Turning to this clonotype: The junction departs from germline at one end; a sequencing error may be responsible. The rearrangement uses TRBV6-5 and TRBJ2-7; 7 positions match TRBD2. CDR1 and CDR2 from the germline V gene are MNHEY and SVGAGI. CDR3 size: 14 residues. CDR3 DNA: TGTGCCACCAGTCGGGTTTGGGGGGGCTACGAGCAGTACTTC. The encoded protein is CATSRVWGGYEQYF.

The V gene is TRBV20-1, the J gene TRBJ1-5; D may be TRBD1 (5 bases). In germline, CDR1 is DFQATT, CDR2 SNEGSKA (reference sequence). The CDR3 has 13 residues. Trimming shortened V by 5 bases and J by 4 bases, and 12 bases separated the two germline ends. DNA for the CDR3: TGCAGTGCTGCCGACAGACCGAATCAGCCCCAGCATTTT. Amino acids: CSAADRPNQPQHF.

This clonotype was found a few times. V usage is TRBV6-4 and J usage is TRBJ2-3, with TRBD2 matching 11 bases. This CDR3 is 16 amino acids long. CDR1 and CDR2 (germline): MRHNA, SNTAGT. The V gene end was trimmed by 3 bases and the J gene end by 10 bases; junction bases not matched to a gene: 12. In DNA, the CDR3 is TGTGCCAGCAGTGAAACCTTCGGGCTAGCGGGAGGCCCGCAGTATTTT. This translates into CASSETFGLAGGPQYF.

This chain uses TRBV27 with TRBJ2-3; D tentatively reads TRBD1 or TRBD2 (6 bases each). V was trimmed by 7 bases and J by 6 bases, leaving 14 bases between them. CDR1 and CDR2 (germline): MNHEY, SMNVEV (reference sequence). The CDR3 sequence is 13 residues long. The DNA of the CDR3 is TGTGCCAGCAAGAGAGGGGGGTCCGATACGCAGTATTTT. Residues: CASKRGGSDTQYF.

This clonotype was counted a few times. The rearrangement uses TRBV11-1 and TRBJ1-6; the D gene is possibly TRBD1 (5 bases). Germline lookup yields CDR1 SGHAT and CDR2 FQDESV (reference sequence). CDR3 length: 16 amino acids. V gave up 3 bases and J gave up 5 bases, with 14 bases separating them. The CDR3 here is CASSFRRWGNNSPLHF. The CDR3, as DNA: TGTGCCAGCAGCTTCCGCCGTTGGGGGAATAATTCACCCCTCCACTTT.

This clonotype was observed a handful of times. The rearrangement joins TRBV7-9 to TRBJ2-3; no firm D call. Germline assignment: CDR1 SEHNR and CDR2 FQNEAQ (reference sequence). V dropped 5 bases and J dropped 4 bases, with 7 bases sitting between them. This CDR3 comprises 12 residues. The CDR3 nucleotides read TGTGCCAGCAGCCAATCCTCAGATACGCAGTATTTT. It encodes CASSQSSDTQYF.

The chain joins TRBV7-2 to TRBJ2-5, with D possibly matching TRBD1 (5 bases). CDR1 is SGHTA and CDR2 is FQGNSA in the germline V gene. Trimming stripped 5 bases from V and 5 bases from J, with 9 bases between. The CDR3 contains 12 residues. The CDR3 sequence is CASSPGWETQYF. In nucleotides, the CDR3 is TGTGCCAGCAGCCCAGGGTGGGAGACCCAGTACTTC.

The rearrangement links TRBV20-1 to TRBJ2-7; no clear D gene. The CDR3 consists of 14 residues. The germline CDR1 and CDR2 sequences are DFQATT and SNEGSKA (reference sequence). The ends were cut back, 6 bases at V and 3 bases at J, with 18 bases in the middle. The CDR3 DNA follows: TGCAGTGCCACGAAGGGAATGAGCCTCTACGAGCAGTACTTC. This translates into CSATKGMSLYEQYF.

The CDR3 loop reads CATSDLGGRESNEQFF. Written as DNA, the CDR3 is TGTGCCACCAGTGATTTAGGCGGGAGAGAGAGTAATGAGCAGTTCTTC. The chain has TRBV24-1 and TRBJ2-1; 7 nucleotides match TRBD2. CDR1 and CDR2 (germline): KGHDR, SFDVKD. After removal of 1 base from V and 7 bases from J, the junction contained 9 bases not matched to a gene. The length of the CDR3 is 16 residues.

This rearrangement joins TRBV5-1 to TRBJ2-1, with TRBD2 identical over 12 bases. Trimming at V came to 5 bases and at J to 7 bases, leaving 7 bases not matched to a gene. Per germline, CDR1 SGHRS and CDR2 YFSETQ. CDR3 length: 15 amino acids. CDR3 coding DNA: TGCGCCAGCAGGTTGACTAGCGGGAGCAAAAATGAGCAGTTCTTC. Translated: CASRLTSGSKNEQFF.

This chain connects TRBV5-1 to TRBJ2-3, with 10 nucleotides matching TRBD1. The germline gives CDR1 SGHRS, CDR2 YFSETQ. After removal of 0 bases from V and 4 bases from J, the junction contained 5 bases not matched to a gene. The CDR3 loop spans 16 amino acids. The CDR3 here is CASSLERQGASDTQYF. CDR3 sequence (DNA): TGCGCCAGCAGCTTGGAGCGACAGGGGGCGTCAGATACGCAGTATTTT.

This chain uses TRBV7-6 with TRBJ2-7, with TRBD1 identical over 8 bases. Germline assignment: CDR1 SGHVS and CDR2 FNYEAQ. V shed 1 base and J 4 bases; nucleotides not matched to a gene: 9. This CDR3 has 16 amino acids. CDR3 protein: CASSLVFGTGEYEQYF. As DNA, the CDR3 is TGTGCCAGCAGCTTAGTGTTCGGGACAGGAGAGTACGAGCAGTACTTC.

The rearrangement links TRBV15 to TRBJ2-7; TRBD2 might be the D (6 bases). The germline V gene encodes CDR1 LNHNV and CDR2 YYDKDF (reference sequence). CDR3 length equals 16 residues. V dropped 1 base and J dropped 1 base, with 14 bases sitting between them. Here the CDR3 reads CATSRVRDLTSYEQYF. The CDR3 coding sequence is TGTGCCACCAGCAGAGTGAGGGACTTGACATCCTACGAGCAGTACTTC.

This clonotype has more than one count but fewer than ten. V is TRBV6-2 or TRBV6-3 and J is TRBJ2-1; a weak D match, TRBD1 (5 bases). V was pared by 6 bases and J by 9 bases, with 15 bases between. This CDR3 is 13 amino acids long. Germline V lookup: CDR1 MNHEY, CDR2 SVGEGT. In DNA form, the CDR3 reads TGTGCCAGCAGAATGGGGCCGCTGGGTGAGCAGTTCTTC. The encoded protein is CASRMGPLGEQFF.

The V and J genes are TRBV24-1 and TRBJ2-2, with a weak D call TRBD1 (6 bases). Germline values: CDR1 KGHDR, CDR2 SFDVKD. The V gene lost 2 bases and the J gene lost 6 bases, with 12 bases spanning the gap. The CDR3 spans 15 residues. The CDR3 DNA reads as TGTGCCACCAGTGATTCGGACCACAGGGCCGGGGAGCTGTTTTTT. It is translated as CATSDSDHRAGELFF.